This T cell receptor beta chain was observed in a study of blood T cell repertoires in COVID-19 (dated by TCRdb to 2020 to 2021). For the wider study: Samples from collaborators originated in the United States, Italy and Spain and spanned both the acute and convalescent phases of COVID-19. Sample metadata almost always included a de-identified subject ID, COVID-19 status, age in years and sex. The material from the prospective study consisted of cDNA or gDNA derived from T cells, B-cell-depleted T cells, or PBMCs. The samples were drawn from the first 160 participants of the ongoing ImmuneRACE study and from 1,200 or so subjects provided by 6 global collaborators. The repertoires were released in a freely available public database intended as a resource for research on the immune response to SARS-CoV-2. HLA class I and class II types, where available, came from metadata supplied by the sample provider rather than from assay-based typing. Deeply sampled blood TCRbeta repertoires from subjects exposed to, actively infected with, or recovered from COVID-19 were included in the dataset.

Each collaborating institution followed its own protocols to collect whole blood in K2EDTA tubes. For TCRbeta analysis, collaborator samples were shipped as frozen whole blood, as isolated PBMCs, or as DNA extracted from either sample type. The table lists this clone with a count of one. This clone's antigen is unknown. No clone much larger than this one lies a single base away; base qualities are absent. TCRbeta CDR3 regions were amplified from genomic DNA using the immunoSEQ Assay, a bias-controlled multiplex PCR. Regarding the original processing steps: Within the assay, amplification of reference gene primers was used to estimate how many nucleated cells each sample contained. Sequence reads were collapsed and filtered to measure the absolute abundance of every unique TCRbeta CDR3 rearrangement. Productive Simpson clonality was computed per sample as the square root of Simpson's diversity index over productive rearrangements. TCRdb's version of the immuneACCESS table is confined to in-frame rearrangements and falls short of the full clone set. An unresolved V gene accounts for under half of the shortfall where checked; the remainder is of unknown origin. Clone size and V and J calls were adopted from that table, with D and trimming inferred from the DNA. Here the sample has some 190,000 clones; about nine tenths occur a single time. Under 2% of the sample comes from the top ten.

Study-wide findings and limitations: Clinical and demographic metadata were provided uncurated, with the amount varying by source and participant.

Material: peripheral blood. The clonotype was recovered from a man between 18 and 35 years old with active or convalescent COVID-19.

The DNA sequence is given as TGTGCCAGCAGCCAAGACCCCGGTGTCAGGGGTGATGGCTACACCTTC. This sequence encodes CASSQDPGVRGDGYTF. The rearrangement combines TRBV4-2 with TRBJ1-2; a weak D assignment points to TRBD1 (6 bases agree). Its CDR3 holds 16 amino acids, cysteine through phenylalanine. The read is trimmed to its CDR3 DNA, 48 bases read in frame from base 1. A distance of 17 bases separates the germline ends of V and J, which lose 0 bases and 6 bases respectively. The germline V gene gives CDR1 as LGHNA and CDR2 as YNFKEQ.